This T cell receptor (beta chain) derives from a study of blood T cells in healthy people across ages. There are 15 residues in the CDR3. Using a J-beta primer mix together with a sample-barcoded 5' primer, a second PCR was run for about 7 to 12 cycles. TCRdb processed the 5' RACE reads anew with MiXCR; each CDR3 protein has one entry. The data show around 400,000 distinct CDR3 sequences, approximately 51% seen once. Those donating, healthy Caucasian individuals from Russia, were aged about 6 to 90. Drawing of peripheral blood yielded 7.5 to 10 milliliters from each donor. The specimen was blood. The rearrangement links TRBV21-1 to TRBJ2-7; TRBD1, as called in the table, went unchecked against the DNA. TRBV21-1 is recorded as a pseudogene. This TCR was recovered from a man aged 60-69 years in good health. The CDR3 nucleotides read TGTGCCAGCAGCAAAGCCCGACAGGGGGACTACGAGCAGTACTTC. Protein product: CASSKARQGDYEQYF.